Listed here are 19 T cell receptor beta chains from one sample, sequenced in a study of blood T cell repertoires in COVID-19. The assay was immunoSEQ multiplex PCR, and TCRdb's table has in-frame clones only and misses some. The sample consists of 200,000 or so clones, roughly 87% of them appearing once. The material sequenced was peripheral blood. These TCRs come from a man aged 35 to 55 with active or convalescent COVID-19.

The chain has TRBV14 and TRBJ2-5; D is possibly TRBD2 (5 bases). This CDR3 has 13 amino acids. Trimming left V 4 bases short and J 5 bases short, with 11 bases between. CDR1 and CDR2 from the germline V gene are SGHDN and FVKESK. This chain's CDR3 is CASSPWTQETQYF. The CDR3, as DNA: TGTGCCAGCAGCCCGTGGACTCAGGAGACCCAGTACTTC.

The CDR3 DNA sequence: TGTGCCAGTAGTTCCAAGGGGGCAACTAATGAAAAACTGTTTTTT. The encoded protein is CASSSKGATNEKLFF. The chain links TRBV19 to TRBJ1-4; D may be TRBD1 (6 bases). In germline, CDR1 is LNHDA, CDR2 SQIVND (reference sequence). The CDR3 runs to 15 residues. Trimming left V 5 bases short and J 0 bases short, with 10 bases between.

The chain joins TRBV6-5 to TRBJ2-7, with D possibly being TRBD1 (6 bases). V gave up 7 bases and J gave up 5 bases, with 15 bases separating them. The length of the CDR3 is 13 residues. CDR1 is MNHEY, CDR2 SVGAGI, per germline. The CDR3 sequence: CASTPGQSHEQYF. The CDR3 DNA reads TGTGCCAGCACCCCAGGACAGTCCCACGAGCAGTACTTC.

J is TRBJ1-2 and V is TRBV3-1 (or the pseudogene TRBV3-2), with D possibly TRBD1 on 5 matching bases. The CDR3 runs to 15 residues. Germline values: CDR1 LGHDT, CDR2 YNNKEL (reference sequence). Deletions cut 0 bases from V and 3 bases from J, with 11 bases between. The CDR3 DNA reads as TGTGCCAGCAGCCAAGACTGGACGGGGGACTATGGCTACACCTTC. Residues: CASSQDWTGDYGYTF.

V usage is TRBV9 and J usage is TRBJ2-5; possibly TRBD2 for D (5 bases). V lost 0 bases and J 10 bases, leaving 13 bases between the germline ends. CDR1 is SGDLS, CDR2 YYNGEE, per germline. The CDR3 has 13 amino acids. The CDR3 DNA reads as TGTGCCAGCAGCGTAGAAGGGAGATCGGACCAGTACTTC. Its protein is CASSVEGRSDQYF.

V is TRBV28 and J is TRBJ2-2; D unresolved. The V and J ends lost 6 bases and 5 bases respectively, with 10 bases between them. The CDR3 loop spans 13 amino acids. Germline CDR1 is MDHEN and CDR2 is SYDVKM. The CDR3 protein is CASRQHHTGELFF. The CDR3 coding sequence is TGTGCCAGCAGGCAACACCATACCGGGGAGCTGTTTTTT.

The chain links TRBV2 to TRBJ1-1, with TRBD1 matching 7 bases. The length of the CDR3 is 14 residues. With 7 bases clipped from V and 1 base from J, the junction kept 6 bases outside the gene matches. Germline V lookup: CDR1 SNHLY, CDR2 FYNNEI. CDR3 loop: CASNPQGSNTEAFF. The CDR3 coding sequence is TGTGCCAGCAACCCACAGGGGTCGAACACTGAAGCTTTCTTT.

This chain joins TRBV28 and TRBJ2-2; possible D gene TRBD1, 5 bases. Trimming took 3 bases from V and 4 from J, leaving 9 bases between them. Per germline, CDR1 MDHEN and CDR2 SYDVKM. The CDR3 extends over 14 amino acids. In DNA form, the CDR3 reads TGTGCCAGCAGTTTTGGGCAGGGCACCGGGGAGCTGTTTTTT. Translated, it gives CASSFGQGTGELFF.

V usage is TRBV27 and J usage is TRBJ2-3, with TRBD1 matching over 8 bases. V shed 4 bases, J shed 4 bases, and the junction held 7 bases outside the gene matches. Germline V lookup: CDR1 MNHEY, CDR2 SMNVEV (reference sequence). The CDR3 contains 15 residues. As DNA, the CDR3 is TGTGCCAGCAGTTCGCGGACAGGGTCCCCAGATACGCAGTATTTT. Translating gives CASSSRTGSPDTQYF.

V gene TRBV6-4 combines with J gene TRBJ1-6; 9 nucleotides line up with TRBD1. V lost 3 bases and J lost 9; bases outside the gene matches: 3. Germline-derived CDR1 and CDR2 are MRHNA and SNTAGT. The CDR3 runs 14 residues. The CDR3 loop reads CASSEGTGISPLHF. CDR3 DNA sequence: TGTGCCAGCAGTGAAGGGACAGGGATTTCACCCCTCCACTTT.

The J gene is TRBJ2-5, the V gene TRBV7-9; 9 nucleotides align to TRBD2. In germline, CDR1 is SEHNR, CDR2 FQNEAQ (reference sequence). V was clipped by 3 bases and J by 1 base; unmatched bases: 3. The CDR3 runs 15 residues. As DNA, the CDR3 is TGTGCCAGCAGCTTGGGGACTAGCAGCCAAGAGACCCAGTACTTC. Amino acids: CASSLGTSSQETQYF.

This clone came up once. The genes are TRBV10-1 and TRBJ2-1; D may be TRBD2 (7 bases). The CDR3 covers 16 residues. Germline assignment: CDR1 WNHNN and CDR2 SYGVQD (reference sequence). V lost 6 bases and J lost 8, with 23 bases in between. CDR3: CASSDHGGRGIDEQFF. The CDR3 bases are TGCGCCAGCAGCGACCACGGGGGGAGGGGGATCGATGAGCAGTTCTTC.

The chain employs TRBV5-1 and TRBJ2-5; D is possibly TRBD2 (6 bases). V was pared by 1 base and J by 5 bases, with 21 bases between. This CDR3 spans 17 amino acids. CDR1 and CDR2 (germline): SGHRS, YFSETQ. The CDR3 region is CASSLSVGGPGLETQYF. In DNA form, the CDR3 reads TGCGCCAGCAGCTTGAGTGTCGGGGGTCCGGGATTGGAGACCCAGTACTTC.

This CDR3 is CASTTGTGSAETQYF. The CDR3 region has the DNA TGTGCCAGCACCACGGGGACAGGCTCCGCGGAGACCCAGTACTTC. The J gene is TRBJ2-5, the V gene TRBV27, with 8 nucleotides matching TRBD1. The CDR3 contains 15 residues. The J segment lost 5 bases and the V segment lost 7 bases, leaving 12 bases of the junction unmatched. CDR1 is MNHEY, CDR2 SMNVEV, per germline (reference sequence).

This clone has only a few counts. The gene calls are TRBV30 and TRBJ1-2, with 8 bases aligning to TRBD1. The CDR3 is 14 amino acids. V was clipped by 5 bases and J by 6 bases; unmatched bases: 11. Germline CDR1 GTSNPN, CDR2 SVGIG (reference sequence). CDR3 sequence: CAWEEQGDLDGYTF. DNA for the CDR3: TGTGCCTGGGAAGAACAGGGGGATCTGGATGGCTACACCTTC.

CDR3 sequence (DNA): TGTGCCAGCAGTAACGGACAGGGTGCCTACGAGCAGTACTTC. This translates into CASSNGQGAYEQYF. The chain uses TRBV27 and TRBJ2-7; 8 nucleotides align to TRBD1. The CDR3 runs 14 residues. The germline V gene encodes CDR1 MNHEY and CDR2 SMNVEV (reference sequence). J was trimmed by 2 bases and V by 5 bases; bases with no gene match: 5.

This sequence joins TRBV6-5 and TRBJ1-5; D not resolved. The CDR3 extends over 14 amino acids. Trimming pared 4 bases from V and 3 bases from J, leaving 10 bases between. Germline V CDR1 and CDR2: MNHEY, SVGAGI. The CDR3, as DNA: TGTGCCAGCAGTTTTGACATCTTCAATCAGCCCCAGCATTTT. The encoded protein is CASSFDIFNQPQHF.

This rearrangement joins TRBV6-5 to TRBJ1-3; D is uncertain. Per germline, CDR1 MNHEY and CDR2 SVGAGI. This CDR3 region has 14 residues. Trimming removed 8 bases at V and 0 bases at J, with 11 bases between. The CDR3 loop is CASYPHPSGNTIYF. The CDR3 region has the DNA TGTGCCAGCTACCCACATCCCTCTGGAAACACCATATATTTT.

V and J are TRBV6-5 and TRBJ2-3; perhaps TRBD2 as D (5 bases). With 3 bases removed from V and 4 bases from J, the gap between germline ends came to 14 bases. Per germline, CDR1 MNHEY and CDR2 SVGAGI. The CDR3 totals 15 residues. The CDR3, as DNA: TGTGCCAGCAGTTATGGCAGGTTGAGGGCAGATACGCAGTATTTT. As protein: CASSYGRLRADTQYF.